Below, one T cell receptor beta chain is given with its context. Its specificity is not known. Assay used: immunoSEQ multiplex PCR; TCRdb lists only in-frame clones, some missing. This table has about 130,000 clones, just under 90% appearing once. These data come from a study of cytomegalovirus exposure and HLA in healthy donors. Background on the study: The 120 or so validation repertoires and the roughly 680 first-cohort repertoires shared a platform, a later analysis reported.

Germline CDR1 LNHNV, CDR2 YYDKDF (reference sequence). V lost 1 base to trimming and J lost 2 bases, with 8 bases between them. This CDR3 is 15 amino acids long. Study-level findings and limits: Under in vitro conditions, a few CMV-associated chains were confirmed as specific for CMV antigens. Overall, roughly 170 TCR beta chains were annotated as cytomegalovirus-associated. According to reports, the classifier identified cytomegalovirus status with high specificity and sensitivity.

Sequencing used PBMCs. The chain is built from TRBV15 and TRBJ1-4; D is unresolved. The clonotype was recovered from a young woman in good health and CMV-seropositive. CDR3 DNA: TGTGCCACCAGCAGAGCGGGAGGGACTAATGAAAAACTGTTTTTT. Protein product: CATSRAGGTNEKLFF.